The 21 T cell receptor beta chains reported below all come from one sample, sequenced in a study of technical replicates of blood from four donors. Sequencing was performed with immunoSEQ multiplex PCR; in TCRdb, only in-frame clones are kept and a portion is missing. The data show some 77,000 clones, 96% seen once. The sample comprised T cells isolated from PBMCs. The origin of the receptors is a human donor in good health.

This clone has a single count. The V gene is TRBV4-3, the J gene TRBJ1-1; 7 bases fit TRBD1. The CDR3 extends over 15 amino acids. V lost 1 base, J lost 2 bases, and 4 bases stayed unmatched. Germline loops: CDR1 LGHNA, CDR2 YSLEER. The CDR3 reads CASSQVVGGNTEAFF. The CDR3 coding sequence is TGCGCCAGCAGCCAAGTTGTAGGGGGCAACACTGAAGCTTTCTTT.

V usage is TRBV19 and J usage is TRBJ1-1, with a tentative D call TRBD1 (6 bases). The CDR3 is 15 amino acids. V shed 3 bases and J shed 0 bases, with 11 bases lying between them. CDR1 and CDR2 (germline): LNHDA, SQIVND (reference sequence). CDR3 amino acids: CASSIYSGVNTEAFF. DNA for the CDR3: TGTGCCAGTAGTATTTATTCAGGGGTGAACACTGAAGCTTTCTTT.

The chain is built from TRBV11-3 and TRBJ2-2; D call uncertain. With 4 bases removed from V and 4 bases from J, the gap between germline ends came to 10 bases. The CDR3 loop spans 14 amino acids. Per germline, CDR1 SGHNT and CDR2 YENEEA. This chain's CDR3 is CASSYLTPTGELFF. The CDR3 nucleotides are TGTGCCAGCAGCTACCTAACCCCCACCGGGGAGCTGTTTTTT.

Here the CDR3 reads CASTIHVTYEQYF. The DNA for the CDR3 is TGTGCCAGCACTATCCACGTGACCTACGAGCAGTACTTC. This chain connects TRBV2 to TRBJ2-7; D is uncertain. The germline gives CDR1 SNHLY, CDR2 FYNNEI. The ends were cut back, 7 bases at V and 2 bases at J, with 12 bases in the middle. The CDR3 covers 13 residues.

This chain joins TRBV28 and TRBJ2-5; no clear D gene. V dropped 6 bases and J dropped 5 bases, with 13 bases sitting between them. The CDR3 has 13 residues. CDR1 MDHEN and CDR2 SYDVKM come from the germline V gene. Written as DNA, the CDR3 is TGTGCCAGCAGCAGACATTTTGGGGAGACCCAGTACTTC. Amino acid sequence: CASSRHFGETQYF.

The chain is built from TRBV4-2 and TRBJ2-7; no definite D call. V was cut by 0 bases and J by 2 bases, with 8 bases left in between. The CDR3 covers 14 residues. Per germline, CDR1 LGHNA and CDR2 YNFKEQ. The CDR3 protein is CASSQDLEAYEQYF. The CDR3 DNA sequence: TGTGCCAGCAGCCAAGATCTAGAAGCCTACGAGCAGTACTTC.

The chain employs TRBV28 and TRBJ1-2; no clear D gene. Germline V lookup: CDR1 MDHEN, CDR2 SYDVKM. The V end lost 7 bases, the J end lost 1 base, and 13 bases lay between the germline ends. This CDR3 contains 14 residues. CDR3 DNA: TGTGCCAGCACCGTGCCAGGAATTAACTATGGCTACACCTTC. The encoded protein is CASTVPGINYGYTF.

The V call is TRBV7-3, the J call TRBJ1-5, with 8 bases lining up with TRBD1. The germline V gene encodes CDR1 SGHTA and CDR2 FQGTGA. The CDR3 is 15 residues long. V lost 2 bases, J lost 3 bases, and 3 bases stayed unmatched. The DNA for the CDR3 is TGTGCCAGCAGCTTATCGGGACAGGACAATCAGCCCCAGCATTTT. It codes for CASSLSGQDNQPQHF.

This chain connects TRBV29-1 to TRBJ1-2; TRBD1 aligns across 7 bases. The germline gives CDR1 SQVTM, CDR2 ANQGSEA. The CDR3 sequence is 16 residues long. The junction had 9 bases not matched to a gene; V was cut back by 2 bases and J by 0 bases. This CDR3 is CSVENWTGRANYGYTF. CDR3 DNA sequence: TGCAGCGTTGAAAATTGGACAGGAAGAGCTAACTATGGCTACACCTTC.

This rearrangement joins TRBV10-3 to TRBJ2-7, with a possible D match to TRBD1 (6 bases). V lost 8 bases, J lost 2 bases, and 19 bases lay in between. This CDR3 region has 15 residues. Germline CDR1 reads ENHRY; CDR2 reads SYGVKD. The CDR3 DNA reads TGTGCCATCTCTAACCGGGACAACTACCCCTACGAGCAGTACTTC. Amino acids: CAISNRDNYPYEQYF.

The V call is TRBV11-3, the J call TRBJ1-2; D uncertain. Germline assignment: CDR1 SGHNT and CDR2 YENEEA. The CDR3 extends over 13 amino acids. Trimming stripped 2 bases from V and 8 bases from J, with 12 bases between. In DNA, the CDR3 is TGTGCCAGCAGCTTACGGGAACTGAGGGGCTACACCTTC. The encoded protein is CASSLRELRGYTF.

CDR3 sequence reads: CASMRTGGSEQYF. Here the CDR3 DNA reads TGTGCCAGTATGAGGACAGGGGGCAGCGAGCAGTACTTC. The V gene is TRBV21-1, the J gene TRBJ2-7; whether TRBD1, the table's D call, matches the DNA was not checked. TRBV21-1 is a documented pseudogene. This CDR3 is 13 amino acids long.

CDR3 in amino acids: CASNDRVTDTQYF. The CDR3, as DNA: TGTGCCAGCAATGACAGGGTCACAGATACGCAGTATTTT. V usage is TRBV6-1 and J usage is TRBJ2-3; TRBD1 aligns across 7 bases. This CDR3 region has 13 residues. V gave up 7 bases and J gave up 2 bases; unmatched junction bases: 3. The germline V gene encodes CDR1 MNHNS and CDR2 SASEGT.

V is TRBV19 and J is TRBJ1-1, with D perhaps matching TRBD1 (5 bases). V lost 4 bases, J lost 3 bases, and 18 bases lay in between. CDR3 length: 16 amino acids. CDR1 and CDR2 (germline): LNHDA, SQIVND (reference sequence). The CDR3, as DNA: TGTGCCAGTAGTAAAACCCCGGGGGGGATGGACACTGAAGCTTTCTTT. Amino acids: CASSKTPGGMDTEAFF.

CDR3 protein: CATQPRTAQETQYF. CDR3 DNA: TGTGCCACCCAGCCGAGGACAGCCCAAGAGACCCAGTACTTC. The chain recombines TRBV7-8 with TRBJ2-5, with D perhaps matching TRBD1 (6 bases). Deletions cut 10 bases from V and 1 base from J, with 16 bases between. The CDR3 runs to 14 residues. The germline V gene encodes CDR1 SGHVS and CDR2 FQNEAQ.

The rearrangement uses TRBV18 and TRBJ2-1, with a possible D match to TRBD2 (6 bases). Germline CDR1 is KGHSH and CDR2 is LQKENI. Trimming shortened V by 0 bases and J by 8 bases, and 20 bases separated the two germline ends. This CDR3 comprises 17 residues. This CDR3 is CASSPPAGYNTDHEQFF. For the CDR3, the DNA is TGTGCCAGCTCACCACCCGCGGGATACAACACCGACCATGAGCAGTTCTTC.

This clone was seen once. V gene TRBV7-9 combines with J gene TRBJ2-7; D might be TRBD1 (6 bases). The CDR3 has 15 residues. Germline lookup yields CDR1 SEHNR and CDR2 FQNEAQ (reference sequence). Trimming took off 5 bases at V and 5 bases at J, with 19 bases between the two ends. This CDR3 reads CASSTTDRPSDEQYF. The CDR3 bases are TGTGCCAGCAGCACTACCGACAGGCCAAGTGACGAGCAGTACTTC.

This clone has just one count. The chain links TRBV19 to TRBJ1-5, with TRBD1 matching over 9 bases. The CDR3 spans 16 residues. The germline V gene has CDR1 LNHDA and CDR2 SQIVND (reference sequence). V lost 1 base, J lost 7 bases, and 8 bases stayed unmatched. The CDR3 DNA follows: TGTGCCAGTAGTATAGGCCGGGACAGGGCGCGACAGCCCCAGCATTTT. Translation gives CASSIGRDRARQPQHF. Full variable domain (remainder filled in from reference TRBV19 and TRBJ1-5): DGGITQSPKYLFRKEGQNVTLSCEQNLNHDAMYWYRQDPGQGLRLIYYSQIVNDFQKGDIAEGYSVSREKKESFPLTVTSAQKNPTAFYLCASSIGRDRARQPQHFGDGTRLSIL.

This clone was recorded only once. This chain links TRBV5-4 with TRBJ2-7; D call uncertain. Between the trimmed V and J ends, which lost 4 bases and 3 bases, there was a span of 8 bases. This CDR3 has 12 residues. From germline, CDR1 is SGHNT and CDR2 YYREEE (reference sequence). The CDR3 sequence: CASSPTGYEQYF. For the CDR3, the DNA is TGTGCCAGCAGCCCGACTGGCTACGAGCAGTACTTC.

This clone was picked up one time. The V call is TRBV5-4, the J call TRBJ2-5; 7 nucleotides agree with TRBD2. J gave up 4 bases and V 4 bases, and 10 bases lay outside the gene matches. Germline assignment: CDR1 SGHNT and CDR2 YYREEE (reference sequence). This CDR3 comprises 15 residues. As DNA, the CDR3 is TGTGCCAGCAGCCTCAATGGGAGGGATGGAGAGACCCAGTACTTC. Protein sequence: CASSLNGRDGETQYF.

V gene TRBV2 combines with J gene TRBJ2-3, with D tentatively TRBD1 (6 bases). The CDR3 length is 19 residues. Germline V lookup: CDR1 SNHLY, CDR2 FYNNEI. Deletions cut 4 bases from V and 2 bases from J, with 25 bases between. The CDR3 DNA follows: TGTGCCAGCAGTGGGATCAATACAGGGCTCTCCGAACCCACAGATACGCAGTATTTT. Residues: CASSGINTGLSEPTDTQYF.